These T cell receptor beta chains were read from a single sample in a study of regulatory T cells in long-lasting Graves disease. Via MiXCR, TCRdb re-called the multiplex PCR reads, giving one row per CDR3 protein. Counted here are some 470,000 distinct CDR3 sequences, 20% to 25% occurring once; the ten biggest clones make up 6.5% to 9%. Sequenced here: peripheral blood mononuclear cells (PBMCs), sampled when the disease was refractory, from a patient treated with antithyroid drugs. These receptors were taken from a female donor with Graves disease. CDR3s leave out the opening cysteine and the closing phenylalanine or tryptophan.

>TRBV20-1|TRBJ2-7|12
SAPKGGTSYEQY
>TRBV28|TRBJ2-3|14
ASSLSTLRITDTQY
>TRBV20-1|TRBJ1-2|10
SLNEGRNGYT
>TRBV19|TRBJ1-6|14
ASSIYRQNYNSPLH
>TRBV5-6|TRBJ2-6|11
ASSPFWANVLT
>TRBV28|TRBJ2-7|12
ASSSGTLAYEQY
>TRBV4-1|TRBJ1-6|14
ASSPIKGVLNSPLH
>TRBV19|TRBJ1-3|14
ASRPSGTGAGNTIY
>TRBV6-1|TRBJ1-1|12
ASTWDRGGTEAF
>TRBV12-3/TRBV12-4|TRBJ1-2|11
ASRRTENYGYT
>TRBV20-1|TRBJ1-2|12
SAPQIRDNYGYA
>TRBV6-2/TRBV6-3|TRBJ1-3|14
ASSYSGGLAGNTIY